This T cell receptor beta chain was sequenced during a study of tumor-infiltrating lymphocytes in oesophageal squamous cell carcinoma. This CDR3 is built from 17 residues. Germline V gene data show CDR1 as LNHNV and CDR2 as YYDKDF (reference sequence). Germline trimming cut 1 base from V and 2 bases from J; bases unmatched to any gene: 9. This clonotype was counted a few times. TCRdb fed the PCR reads into MiXCR, producing one record per CDR3 protein. The sample includes about 20,000 distinct CDR3 sequences, about two fifths of them seen just once. The TCR was taken from a male donor with esophageal squamous cell carcinoma. The J gene is TRBJ2-7, the V gene TRBV15; 9 bases are shared with TRBD2. The specimen was esophageal tumor tissue. CDR3 sequence (DNA): TGTGCCACCAGCAGAGCTAGGCCTAGCGGGGACCCCTACGAGCAGTACTTC. The encoded protein is CATSRARPSGDPYEQYF.